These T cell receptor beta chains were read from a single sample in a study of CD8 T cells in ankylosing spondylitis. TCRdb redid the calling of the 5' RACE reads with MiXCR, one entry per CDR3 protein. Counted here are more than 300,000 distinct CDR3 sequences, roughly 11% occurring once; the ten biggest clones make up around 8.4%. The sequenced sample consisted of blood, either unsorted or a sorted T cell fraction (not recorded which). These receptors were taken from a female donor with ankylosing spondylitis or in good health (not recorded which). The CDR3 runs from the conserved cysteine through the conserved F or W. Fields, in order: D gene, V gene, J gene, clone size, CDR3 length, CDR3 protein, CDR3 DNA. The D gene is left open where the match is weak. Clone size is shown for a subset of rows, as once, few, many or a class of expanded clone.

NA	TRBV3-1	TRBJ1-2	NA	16	CASSQSGRITNYGYTF	TGTGCCAGCAGCCAATCGGGACGTATTACTAACTATGGCTACACCTTC
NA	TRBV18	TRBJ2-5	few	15	CASSATSWTQETQYF	TGTGCCAGCTCAGCGACCTCCTGGACCCAAGAGACCCAGTACTTC
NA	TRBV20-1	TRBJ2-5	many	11	CSVRRKETQYF	TGCAGTGTTCGCCGAAAGGAGACCCAGTACTTC
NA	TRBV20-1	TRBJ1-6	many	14	CSAPRGAMGSPLHF	TGCAGTGCTCCCAGGGGCGCTATGGGTTCACCCCTCCACTTT
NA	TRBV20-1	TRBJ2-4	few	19	CSASISVGRVGVAKNIQYF	TGCAGTGCTAGCATATCCGTCGGGCGGGTGGGAGTAGCCAAAAACATTCAGTACTTC
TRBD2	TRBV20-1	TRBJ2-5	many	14	CSARTSGAQETQYF	TGCAGTGCTAGGACTAGCGGGGCCCAAGAGACCCAGTACTTC
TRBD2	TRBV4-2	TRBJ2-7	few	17	CASSRGISGFHVYEQYF	TGTGCCAGCAGCCGGGGGATTAGCGGGTTCCACGTCTACGAGCAGTACTTC
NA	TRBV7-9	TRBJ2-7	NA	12	CASSLIRGEQYF	TGTGCCAGCAGCTTAATCAGGGGCGAGCAGTACTTC
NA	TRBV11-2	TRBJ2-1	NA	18	CASSPPHLAGPRRGEQFF	TGTGCCAGCAGCCCCCCGCACCTGGCGGGGCCCCGTCGGGGTGAGCAGTTCTTC
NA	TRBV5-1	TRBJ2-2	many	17	CASSPEGGPVNTGELFF	TGCGCCAGCAGCCCCGAGGGAGGACCCGTAAACACCGGGGAGCTGTTTTTT
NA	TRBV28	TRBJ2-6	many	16	CASSNLRGAGANVLTF	TGTGCCAGCAGTAACCTAAGAGGAGCTGGGGCCAACGTCCTGACTTTC
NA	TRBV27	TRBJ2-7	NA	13	CASSLYPDYEQYF	TGTGCCAGCAGTTTATACCCGGACTACGAGCAGTACTTC
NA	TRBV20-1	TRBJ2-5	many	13	CSAQRGGQETQYF	TGCAGTGCCCAAAGAGGCGGCCAAGAGACCCAGTACTTC
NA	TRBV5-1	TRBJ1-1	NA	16	CASSSGHTGLNTEAFF	TGCGCCAGCAGCAGCGGACATACAGGGTTGAACACTGAAGCTTTCTTT
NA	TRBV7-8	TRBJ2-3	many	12	CASSTTGNTQYF	TGTGCCAGCAGCACAACAGGGAATACGCAGTATTTT
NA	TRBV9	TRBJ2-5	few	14	CASSVTWTSETQYF	TGTGCCAGCAGCGTAACCTGGACCTCAGAGACCCAGTACTTC
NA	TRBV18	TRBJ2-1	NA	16	CASSRPEAEAYNEQFF	TGTGCCAGCTCACGGCCAGAGGCAGAAGCATACAATGAGCAGTTCTTC
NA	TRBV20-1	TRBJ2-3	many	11	CSALDADTQYF	TGCAGTGCTCTGGACGCAGATACGCAGTATTTT
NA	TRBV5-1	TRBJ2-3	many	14	CASSSGTDTDTQYF	TGCGCCAGCAGCTCAGGGACGGACACAGATACGCAGTATTTT
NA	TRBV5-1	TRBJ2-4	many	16	CASSLEPSIAKNIQYF	TGCGCCAGCAGCTTGGAACCCTCGATAGCCAAAAACATTCAGTACTTC
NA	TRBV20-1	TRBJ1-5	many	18	CSARDSPVSLYSNQPQHF	TGCAGTGCTAGAGACAGTCCCGTCTCCTTATATAGCAATCAGCCCCAGCATTTT
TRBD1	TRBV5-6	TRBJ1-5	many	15	CASRWWDRVGQPQHF	TGTGCCAGCAGATGGTGGGACAGGGTAGGTCAGCCCCAGCATTTT
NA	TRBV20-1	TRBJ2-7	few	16	CSAREQPVRVSGEQYF	TGCAGTGCTAGAGAACAGCCAGTCCGGGTGTCGGGCGAGCAGTACTTC
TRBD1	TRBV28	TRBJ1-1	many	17	CASSFPTGQGNPTEAFF	TGTGCCAGCAGTTTCCCAACCGGACAGGGGAACCCGACTGAAGCTTTCTTT
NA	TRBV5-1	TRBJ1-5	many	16	CASSLEASVGGQPQHF	TGCGCCAGCAGCTTGGAGGCTTCGGTAGGCGGCCAGCCCCAGCATTTT
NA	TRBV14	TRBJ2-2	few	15	CASSQDLGEAGELFF	TGTGCCAGCAGCCAAGACCTGGGAGAGGCAGGGGAGCTGTTTTTT
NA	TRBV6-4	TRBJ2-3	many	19	CASIGRGRIDSPLSVTQYF	TGTGCCAGCATAGGGAGGGGGCGGATCGATTCTCCTTTATCAGTCACGCAGTATTTT
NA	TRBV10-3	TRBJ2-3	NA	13	CAISEYDTDTQYF	TGTGCCATCAGTGAATACGACACAGATACGCAGTATTTT
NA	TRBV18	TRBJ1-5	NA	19	CASSPRGVGVRNSNQPQHF	TGTGCCAGCTCACCACGAGGTGTGGGGGTAAGGAATAGCAATCAGCCCCAGCATTTT
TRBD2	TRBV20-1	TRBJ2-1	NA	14	CSAKLAGVRNEQFF	TGCAGTGCTAAACTAGCGGGAGTTAGAAATGAGCAGTTCTTC
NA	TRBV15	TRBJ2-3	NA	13	CATTRRDLDTQYF	TGTGCCACCACCCGCAGGGATTTGGATACGCAGTATTTT
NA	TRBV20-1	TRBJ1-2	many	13	CSAIGGGPYGYTF	TGCAGTGCTATCGGGGGGGGACCCTATGGCTACACCTTC
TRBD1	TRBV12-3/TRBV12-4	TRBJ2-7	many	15	CASRLGTGISYEQYF	TGTGCCAGCAGGCTTGGGACAGGGATTTCCTACGAGCAGTACTTC
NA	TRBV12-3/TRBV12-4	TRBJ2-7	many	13	CASSRLRGSEQYF	TGTGCCAGCAGCCGTCTCAGGGGCTCCGAGCAGTACTTC
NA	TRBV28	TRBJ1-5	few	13	CASSSSRDQPQHF	TGTGCCAGCAGTTCCTCCCGCGATCAGCCCCAGCATTTT
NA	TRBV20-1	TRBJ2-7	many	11	CSVSSGYEQYF	TGCAGTGTTTCCAGCGGCTACGAGCAGTACTTC
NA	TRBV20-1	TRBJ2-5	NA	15	CSARDRGGALETQYF	TGCAGTGCTAGAGATCGGGGCGGCGCGCTGGAGACCCAGTACTTC
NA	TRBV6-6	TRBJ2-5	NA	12	CASGQGTETQYF	TGTGCCAGCGGGCAGGGTACAGAGACCCAGTACTTC
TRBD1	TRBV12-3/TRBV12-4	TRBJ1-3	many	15	CASSGDRGKENTIYF	TGTGCCAGCAGTGGGGACAGGGGGAAAGAAAACACCATATATTTT
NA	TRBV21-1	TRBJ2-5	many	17	CASSNTRPPGRQETQYF	TGTGCCAGCAGCAATACCCGTCCACCGGGGCGACAAGAGACCCAGTACTTC
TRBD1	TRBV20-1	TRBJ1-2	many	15	CSATGTGGQNYGYTF	TGCAGTGCTACCGGGACAGGGGGTCAAAACTATGGCTACACCTTC
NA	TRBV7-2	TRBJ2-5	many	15	CASSLATTIQETQYF	TGTGCCAGCAGCTTAGCGACTACTATTCAAGAGACCCAGTACTTC
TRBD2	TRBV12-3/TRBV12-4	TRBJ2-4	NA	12	CAINSGSYIQYF	TGTGCCATCAACAGCGGGAGCTACATTCAGTACTTC
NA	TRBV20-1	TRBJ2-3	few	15	CSAPPDGSATDTQYF	TGCAGTGCCCCCCCGGACGGCTCCGCCACAGATACGCAGTATTTT
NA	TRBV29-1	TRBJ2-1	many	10	CSVVINEQFF	TGCAGCGTTGTAATCAATGAGCAGTTCTTC
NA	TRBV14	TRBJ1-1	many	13	CASSFDRNTEAFF	TGTGCCAGCAGCTTCGACAGAAACACTGAAGCTTTCTTT
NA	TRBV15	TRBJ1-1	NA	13	CATSKGGFPEAFF	TGTGCCACCAGCAAGGGGGGGTTCCCTGAAGCTTTCTTT
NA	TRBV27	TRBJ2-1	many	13	CASSSYAYNEQFF	TGTGCCAGCAGTTCATATGCCTACAATGAGCAGTTCTTC
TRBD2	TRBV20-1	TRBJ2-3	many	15	CSAATSGGNTDTQYF	TGCAGTGCGGCTACTAGCGGGGGGAACACAGATACGCAGTATTTT
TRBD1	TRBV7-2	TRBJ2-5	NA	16	CASSSGQGPRQETQYF	TGTGCCAGCAGCTCCGGACAGGGGCCGCGGCAAGAGACCCAGTACTTC
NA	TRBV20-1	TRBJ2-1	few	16	CSAPQVGQSSYNEQFF	TGCAGTGCTCCTCAGGTGGGGCAGAGCTCCTACAATGAGCAGTTCTTC
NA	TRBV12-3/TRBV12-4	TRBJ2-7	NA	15	CASSQGHQTSYEQYF	TGTGCCAGCAGCCAAGGACACCAAACCTCCTACGAGCAGTACTTC
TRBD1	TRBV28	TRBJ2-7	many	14	CAAQGQGFGNEQYF	TGTGCGGCGCAAGGACAGGGATTCGGCAACGAGCAGTACTTC
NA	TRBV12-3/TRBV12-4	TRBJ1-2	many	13	CASSGVSSYGYTF	TGTGCCAGCAGTGGGGTCAGTTCCTATGGCTACACCTTC
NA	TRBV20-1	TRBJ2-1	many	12	CSAVGGAGEQFF	TGCAGTGCTGTTGGGGGGGCGGGTGAGCAGTTCTTC
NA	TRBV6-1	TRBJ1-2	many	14	CASIPGPRTYGYTF	TGTGCCAGCATCCCAGGGCCACGTACCTATGGCTACACCTTC
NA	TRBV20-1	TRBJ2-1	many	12	CSWGVSGDEQFF	TGCAGCTGGGGGGTATCTGGCGATGAGCAGTTCTTC
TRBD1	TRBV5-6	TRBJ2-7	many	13	CASSLDRGREQYF	TGTGCCAGCAGCCTAGACAGGGGAAGAGAGCAGTACTTC
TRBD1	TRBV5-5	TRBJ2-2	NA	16	CASSLPTGGNTGELFF	TGTGCCAGCAGCCTGCCGACAGGGGGAAACACCGGGGAGCTGTTTTTT
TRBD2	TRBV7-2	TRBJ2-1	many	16	CASSLVSGMSYNEQFF	TGTGCCAGCAGCTTAGTGAGCGGGATGTCGTACAATGAGCAGTTCTTC